Shown below are 30 T cell receptor beta chains from a single sample sequenced in a study of T cell changes during pregnancy in multiple sclerosis. The repertoire was sequenced with immunoSEQ multiplex PCR; TCRdb's copy has only in-frame clones and lacks some. Among some 59,000 clones, roughly 87% were seen once, and the ten largest hold about 5.8%. The sample in question was peripheral blood, obtained in the third trimester of pregnancy. The source is a female donor in good health, enrolled as a control in a pregnancy study.

The gene calls are TRBV19 and TRBJ2-2, with a tentative D call TRBD1 (6 bases). The V end was cut by 7 bases, the J end by 4 bases, with 13 bases between. CDR3 size: 14 residues. The germline gives CDR1 LNHDA, CDR2 SQIVND (reference sequence). In DNA, the CDR3 is TGTGCCAGTACCACGACAGGTAGCACCGGGGAGCTGTTTTTT. It encodes CASTTTGSTGELFF.

The chain carries TRBV2 and TRBJ2-7; D gene unclear. This CDR3 is built from 10 residues. Germline CDR1 and CDR2: SNHLY and FYNNEI. V lost 4 bases and J 5 bases, leaving 3 bases between the germline ends. DNA for the CDR3: TGTGCCAGCAGTGGCGACGAGCAGTACTTC. It translates to CASSGDEQYF.

V usage is TRBV7-6 and J usage is TRBJ2-1; 8 positions agree with TRBD2. CDR1 and CDR2 (germline): SGHVS, FNYEAQ. Trimming at V came to 5 bases and at J to 4 bases, leaving 13 bases not matched to a gene. This CDR3 spans 17 amino acids. The CDR3 reads CASSPWDGGATYNEQFF. DNA of the CDR3: TGTGCCAGCAGCCCATGGGACGGGGGGGCTACTTACAATGAGCAGTTCTTC.

CDR3 amino acids: CASSPGGVNTGELFF. The CDR3 DNA sequence: TGTGCCAGCAGCCCCGGGGGGGTGAACACCGGGGAGCTGTTTTTT. The J gene is TRBJ2-2, the V gene TRBV11-3; 8 nucleotides line up with TRBD2. The length of the CDR3 is 15 residues. The V gene's germline CDR1 is SGHNT and CDR2 YENEEA. V lost 5 bases and J lost 1; bases outside the gene matches: 3.

The rearrangement joins TRBV11-3 to TRBJ2-1; tentatively, D is TRBD2 (6 bases). Germline V gives CDR1 SGHNT, CDR2 YENEEA. CDR3 size: 14 residues. V was cut by 2 bases and J by 6 bases, with 11 bases left in between. CDR3 sequence (DNA): TGTGCCAGCAGCTTACGGGAGTGGGGCAATGAGCAGTTCTTC. As protein: CASSLREWGNEQFF.

The chain recombines TRBV28 with TRBJ1-5; D possibly corresponds to TRBD1 (6 bases). The CDR3 loop spans 14 amino acids. Germline V lookup: CDR1 MDHEN, CDR2 SYDVKM. V lost 5 bases, J lost 4 bases, and 12 bases lay in between. The CDR3 DNA reads TGTGCCAGCAGTACCGGGACACCGAATCAGCCCCAGCATTTT. Its protein product is CASSTGTPNQPQHF.

DNA of the CDR3: TGCGCCAGCAGCTCGACCCAATCACTAGGGACTGAAGCTTTCTTT. Protein sequence: CASSSTQSLGTEAFF. The genes are TRBV5-1 and TRBJ1-1; D is unclear. Germline CDR1 is SGHRS and CDR2 is YFSETQ. The ends were cut back, 3 bases at V and 5 bases at J, with 17 bases in the middle. The CDR3 contains 15 residues. The full variable domain, completed using reference TRBV5-1 and TRBJ1-1, is KAGVTQTPRYLIKTRGQQVTLSCSPISGHRSVSWYQQTPGQGLQFLFEYFSETQRNKGNFPGRFSGRQFSNSRSEMNVSTLELGDSALYLCASSSTQSLGTEAFFGQGTRLTVV.

The chain joins TRBV4-1 to TRBJ1-1; 8 bases align to TRBD1. The V gene's germline CDR1 is MGHRA and CDR2 YSYEKL. The CDR3 length is 15 residues. The ends lost 5 bases at V and 5 bases at J; junction bases unmatched: 10. The CDR3 nucleotides read TGCGCCAGCAGCACCGGCGACAGGGGAGGGACTGAAGCTTTCTTT. Translating gives CASSTGDRGGTEAFF.

The chain joins TRBV5-5 to TRBJ2-2; the match to TRBD1 covers 7 bases. Unmatched junction bases numbered 4, after V lost 1 base and J lost 4 bases. Germline V CDR1 and CDR2: SGHKS, YYEKEE (reference sequence). The CDR3 covers 15 residues. CDR3 amino acids: CASSLRGPSTGELFF. CDR3 nucleotides: TGTGCCAGCAGCTTGAGGGGGCCTTCCACCGGGGAGCTGTTTTTT.

The V and J genes are TRBV6-6 and TRBJ1-5; 7 bases match TRBD1. Germline loops: CDR1 MNHNY, CDR2 SVGAGI (reference sequence). This CDR3 has 14 residues. V was clipped by 6 bases and J by 9 bases; unmatched bases: 11. The CDR3: CASRDDRERGPQHF. CDR3 DNA: TGTGCCAGCAGAGACGACAGGGAAAGGGGGCCCCAGCATTTT.

This clone was detected once. The chain links TRBV29-1 to TRBJ2-3; TRBD2 matches 12 bases. Per the germline V gene, CDR1 is SQVTM and CDR2 is ANQGSEA. The CDR3 length is 14 residues. The V and J ends lost 7 bases and 4 bases, in that order; junction bases with no gene match: 6. The CDR3: CSDTTSGRPDTQYF. The CDR3 DNA reads TGCAGCGACACTACTAGCGGGAGGCCAGATACGCAGTATTTT.

This chain joins TRBV27 and TRBJ1-5; 9 nucleotides line up with TRBD1. Per germline, CDR1 MNHEY and CDR2 SMNVEV (reference sequence). Trimming took 5 bases from V and 6 from J; bases not matched to a gene: 5. CDR3 length: 14 amino acids. The chain's CDR3 is CASSAGTGPQPQHF. The CDR3 DNA is TGTGCCAGCAGTGCCGGGACAGGGCCTCAGCCCCAGCATTTT.

As for this clone: At one boundary the junction diverges from the germline segment, which might be a read error. The V and J genes are TRBV7-2 and TRBJ2-1; tentatively, D is TRBD1 (6 bases). The germline V gene has CDR1 SGHTA and CDR2 FQGNSA. This CDR3 spans 11 amino acids. The CDR3 sequence: CASSLVAGVIF. The CDR3 nucleotides are TGTGCCAGCAGCTTAGTCGCAGGGGTGATCTTC.

The chain couples TRBV19 to TRBJ1-2; 9 bases are shared with TRBD1. The germline CDR1 and CDR2 sequences are LNHDA and SQIVND (reference sequence). There are 15 residues in the CDR3. Unmatched junction bases numbered 9, after V lost 5 bases and J lost 5 bases. The CDR3 spells CASSSTVGQGYGYTF. In nucleotides, the CDR3 is TGTGCCAGTAGTTCGACCGTGGGACAGGGATATGGCTACACCTTC. Supplemented by reference TRBV19 and TRBJ1-2, the full variable domain reads DGGITQSPKYLFRKEGQNVTLSCEQNLNHDAMYWYRQDPGQGLRLIYYSQIVNDFQKGDIAEGYSVSREKKESFPLTVTSAQKNPTAFYLCASSSTVGQGYGYTFGSGTRLTVV.

This clone appeared once. This rearrangement joins TRBV5-6 to TRBJ2-5; no clear D gene. The CDR3 totals 14 residues. The V end was cut by 4 bases, the J end by 5 bases, with 15 bases between. The germline gives CDR1 SGHDT, CDR2 YYEEEE. CDR3 residues: CASSTRPARETQYF. The CDR3, as DNA: TGTGCCAGCAGCACCCGCCCGGCGAGGGAGACCCAGTACTTC.

The rearrangement uses TRBV28 and TRBJ1-4; no reliable D call. The CDR3 spans 14 residues. Per the germline V gene, CDR1 is MDHEN and CDR2 is SYDVKM. V shed 2 bases and J shed 4 bases, with 8 bases lying between them. In DNA form, the CDR3 reads TGTGCCAGCAGTTTAATGCGGGGTAATGAAAAACTGTTTTTT. Translated, it gives CASSLMRGNEKLFF.

J is TRBJ2-7 and V is TRBV29-1; 7 nucleotides line up with TRBD2. V lost 3 bases, J lost 5 bases, and 10 bases stayed unmatched. The CDR3 is made up of 14 amino acids. CDR1 and CDR2 (germline): SQVTM, ANQGSEA. The CDR3 protein is CSVDGGGSYNEQYF. The CDR3 DNA reads TGCAGCGTTGATGGGGGAGGGTCTTATAACGAGCAGTACTTC.

The chain joins TRBV30 to TRBJ2-7; 8 bases match TRBD2. This CDR3 comprises 15 residues. Trimming took 5 bases from V and 6 from J; bases not matched to a gene: 15. Germline V gene sequence: CDR1 GTSNPN, CDR2 SVGIG (reference sequence). The CDR3 nucleotides are TGTGCCTGGGGTGCTAGCGGGTGGGGGAGTGGCGAGCAGTACTTC. Translation gives CAWGASGWGSGEQYF. The whole variable domain, filled in from reference TRBV30 and TRBJ2-7, reads SQTIHQWPATLVQPVGSPLSLECTVEGTSNPNLYWYRQAAGRGLQLLFYSVGIGQISSEVPQNLSASRPQDRQFILSSKKLLLSDSGFYLCAWGASGWGSGEQYFGPGTRLTVT.

V is TRBV6-4 and J is TRBJ1-5; TRBD1 might be the D (5 bases). With 6 bases removed from V and 1 base from J, the gap between germline ends came to 13 bases. This CDR3 has 15 amino acids. Germline CDR1 MRHNA, CDR2 SNTAGT. As DNA, the CDR3 is TGTGCCAGCAGCTCACAGGCTGGGAGCAATCAGCCCCAGCATTTT. It specifies CASSSQAGSNQPQHF.

The CDR3: CASSPPGTFNPRSDFNQPQHF. The CDR3 DNA reads as TGTGCCAGCAGCCCCCCGGGGACATTCAACCCCCGCAGCGATTTCAATCAGCCCCAGCATTTT. The rearrangement uses TRBV9 and TRBJ1-5, with D possibly being TRBD1 (6 bases). In germline, CDR1 is SGDLS, CDR2 YYNGEE. The CDR3 length is 21 residues. Trimming left V 4 bases short and J 3 bases short, with 32 bases between.

The gene calls are TRBV4-2 and TRBJ1-6; 7 bases agree with TRBD1. The CDR3 runs to 18 residues. J lost 3 bases, V lost 1 base, and 9 bases had no gene match. Germline-derived CDR1 and CDR2 are LGHNA and YNFKEQ. In DNA, the CDR3 is TGTGCCAGCAGCCAAGTGGGTTTAGGGGGCCGCTATAATTCACCCCTCCACTTT. Translating it yields CASSQVGLGGRYNSPLHF.

The rearrangement uses TRBV6-5 and TRBJ2-1; 7 positions match TRBD2. Per germline, CDR1 MNHEY and CDR2 SVGAGI. This CDR3 spans 11 amino acids. J was trimmed by 10 bases and V by 7 bases; bases with no gene match: 4. The CDR3, as DNA: TGTGCCAGCATGGGGAGGGGCGAGCAGTTCTTC. This gives the protein CASMGRGEQFF.

J is TRBJ2-1 and V is TRBV7-2; D unclear. V lost 3 bases to trimming and J lost 10 bases, with 10 bases between them. Germline CDR1 and CDR2: SGHTA and FQGNSA. This CDR3 spans 12 amino acids. In nucleotides, the CDR3 is TGTGCCAGCAGCTTGACATCTTTGGAGCAGTTCTTC. This translates into CASSLTSLEQFF.

The rearrangement uses TRBV25-1 and TRBJ1-2; possibly TRBD1 for D (6 bases). From germline, CDR1 is MGHDK and CDR2 SYGVNS. The CDR3 has 17 residues. Trimming left V 6 bases short and J 3 bases short, with 23 bases between. CDR3 bases: TGTGCCAGCAGCCCTACGACAGGTCTCCCCCGAGACTATGGCTACACCTTC. Protein sequence: CASSPTTGLPRDYGYTF.

The count of this clone is one. The genes are TRBV11-3 and TRBJ1-6, with a weak D call TRBD1 (6 bases). CDR3 length: 14 amino acids. V lost 6 bases, J lost 8 bases, and 14 bases lay in between. Germline CDR1 reads SGHNT; CDR2 reads YENEEA. CDR3 DNA sequence: TGTGCCAGCAGGAATACAGGGATTGATTCACCCCTCCACTTT. It translates to CASRNTGIDSPLHF.

This chain connects TRBV6-1 to TRBJ2-7, with D possibly matching TRBD2 (6 bases). The length of the CDR3 is 14 residues. CDR1 and CDR2 from the germline V gene are MNHNS and SASEGT. With 8 bases removed from V and 0 bases from J, the gap between germline ends came to 14 bases. The CDR3, as DNA: TGTGCCAGCTGCCTCTCGACTAGCTCCTACGAGCAGTACTTC. This gives the protein CASCLSTSSYEQYF.

The chain recombines TRBV5-4 with TRBJ2-1, with TRBD2 matching 7 bases. J was trimmed by 7 bases and V by 10 bases; bases with no gene match: 8. The CDR3 is 12 amino acids. From germline, CDR1 is SGHNT and CDR2 YYREEE (reference sequence). In DNA, the CDR3 is TGTGCCGGGGGGGAGGCGGCGAATGAGCAGTTCTTC. It translates to CAGGEAANEQFF.

The V gene is TRBV6-1, the J gene TRBJ1-5; D uncertain. Trimming stripped 6 bases from V and 6 bases from J, with 18 bases between. CDR3 length: 15 residues. CDR1 MNHNS and CDR2 SASEGT come from the germline V gene. The CDR3 nucleotides are TGTGCCAGCAGCGACTTCGGGGTCCCCATTCAGCCCCAGCATTTT. Protein product: CASSDFGVPIQPQHF.

This clone was observed a handful of times. The chain uses TRBV5-4 and TRBJ1-6; D is unresolved. V dropped 1 base and J dropped 9 bases, with 8 bases sitting between them. The germline V gene encodes CDR1 SGHNT and CDR2 YYREEE (reference sequence). CDR3 length: 13 residues. Here the CDR3 reads CASSLSRVSPLHF. CDR3 DNA: TGTGCCAGCAGCTTGTCGCGGGTTTCACCCCTCCACTTT.

This clone came up a few times. The J gene is TRBJ1-5, the V gene TRBV15; possibly TRBD1 for D (6 bases). CDR1 and CDR2 from the germline V gene are LNHNV and YYDKDF (reference sequence). The V gene lost 0 bases and the J gene lost 6 bases, with 12 bases spanning the gap. The CDR3 spans 15 residues. The CDR3 DNA is TGTGCCACCAGCAGAGAGCACAGGGTGGGTCAGCCCCAGCATTTT. Protein product: CATSREHRVGQPQHF.